This T cell receptor beta chain derives from a study of PD-1 blockade in classical Hodgkin lymphoma. General study findings and limits: Patients who responded completely had about the same baseline diversity as newly diagnosed patients. Relative to healthy donors, newly diagnosed patients reportedly had lower baseline TCR diversity, which was reported as lower still in relapsed/refractory patients.

This clone was recorded a few times. Its antigen is as yet unknown. Every one of the patients relapsed after autologous stem cell transplantation (brentuximab vedotin exposure was variable). V lost 0 bases to trimming and J lost 2 bases, with 5 bases between them. The CDR3 loop spans 14 amino acids. Germline V CDR1 and CDR2: LGHNA, YSLEER. The protocol was immunoSEQ multiplex PCR, while the TCRdb copy is restricted to in-frame clones and leaves out a portion. The sample carries about 35,000 clones, about 70% recorded once. This rearrangement joins TRBV4-3 to TRBJ2-1; no clear D. The sample consisted of peripheral blood mononuclear cells (PBMCs), taken before the second cycle of nivolumab. The receptor was isolated from a human donor with classical Hodgkin lymphoma. The CDR3 here is CASSQDRPYNEQFF. In nucleotides, the CDR3 is TGCGCCAGCAGCCAAGATCGTCCCTACAATGAGCAGTTCTTC.